This T cell receptor beta chain is from a study of blood T cell repertoires in COVID-19. Study as a whole: The United States, Italy and Spain supplied acute and convalescent COVID-19 samples.

The repertoire was sequenced with immunoSEQ multiplex PCR; TCRdb's copy has only in-frame clones and lacks some. The sample shows some 200,000 clones, over 75% of them seen only once. The CDR3 consists of 19 residues. J was trimmed by 3 bases and V by 5 bases; bases with no gene match: 21. Germline CDR1 MNHNY, CDR2 SVGAGI (reference sequence). The specimen sequenced was peripheral blood. This rearrangement joins TRBV6-6 to TRBJ1-2, with 7 positions matching TRBD1. The sequence derives from a man aged 50 or older with acute or convalescent COVID-19. The chain's CDR3 is CASSGSLRDREFDYYGYTF. The CDR3, as DNA: TGTGCCAGCAGTGGATCTCTTCGAGACAGGGAGTTCGACTACTATGGCTACACCTTC.